This T cell receptor beta chain was identified in a study of a mutant IDH1 vaccine in newly diagnosed glioma. Study-level background: Patients, over weeks 1, 3, 5, 7, 11, 15, 19 and 23, received a total of eight vaccinations. Radiotherapy, temozolomide, or both had been given previously, and both were given to most.

As to this clone: Its antigen is not identified.

Study-wide findings and caveats: Immune responses induced by vaccination arose in 90% to 95% of the patients. Shifts in the top peripheral T cell clonotypes seemed unrelated to pseudoprogression.

The sample's time point: week 11, during vaccination. It was 300 ug of mutant IDH1 20-mer peptide that made up each vaccine dose, given with topical imiquimod. Clones were read by immunoSEQ multiplex PCR, and TCRdb kept only the in-frame ones, dropping some. The top ten clones hold 2% to 2.5% of a sample with around 53,000 clones, about 91% of them seen once. This specimen was PBMCs, taken from a glioma patient whose treatment included an IDH1 peptide vaccine. This receptor was obtained from a middle-aged man with glioma.

CDR3: CASLNGLVGAFF. DNA for the CDR3: TGTGCCAGTTTAAATGGGCTGGTCGGAGCTTTCTTT. The chain is built from TRBV2 and TRBJ1-1; no definite D call. Per germline, CDR1 SNHLY and CDR2 FYNNEI. The CDR3 is made up of 12 amino acids. The V and J ends lost 9 bases and 10 bases respectively, with 18 bases between them.